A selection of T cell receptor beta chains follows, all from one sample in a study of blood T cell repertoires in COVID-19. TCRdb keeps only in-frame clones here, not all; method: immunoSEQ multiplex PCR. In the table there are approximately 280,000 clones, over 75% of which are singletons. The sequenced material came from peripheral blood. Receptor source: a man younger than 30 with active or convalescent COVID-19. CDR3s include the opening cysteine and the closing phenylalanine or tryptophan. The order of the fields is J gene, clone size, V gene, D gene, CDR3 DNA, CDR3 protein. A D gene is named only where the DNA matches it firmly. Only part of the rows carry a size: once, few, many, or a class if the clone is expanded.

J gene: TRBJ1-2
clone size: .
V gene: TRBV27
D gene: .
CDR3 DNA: TGTGCCAGCAGTTTATACAGGGACTATGGCTACACCTTC
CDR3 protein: CASSLYRDYGYTF

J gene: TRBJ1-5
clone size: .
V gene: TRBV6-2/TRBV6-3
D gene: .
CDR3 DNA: TGTGCCAGCAGTTACGGGCAGGGAAGGGGCCCAGGCAATCAGCCCCAGCATTTT
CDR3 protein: CASSYGQGRGPGNQPQHF

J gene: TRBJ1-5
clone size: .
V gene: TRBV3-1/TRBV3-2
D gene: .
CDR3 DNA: TGTGCCAGCAGCCAAGCCGGGGGGAATCAGCCCCAGCATTTT
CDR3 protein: CASSQAGGNQPQHF

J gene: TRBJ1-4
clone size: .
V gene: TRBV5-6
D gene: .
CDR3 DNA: TGTGCCAGCAGCTGGCAGCCGGGATCCGGGGAAAAACTGTTTTTT
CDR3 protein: CASSWQPGSGEKLFF

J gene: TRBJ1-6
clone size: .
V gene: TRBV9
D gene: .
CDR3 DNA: TGTGCCAGCAGCGTAGGTTCGGGTCAGGGCAATTCACCCCTCCACTTT
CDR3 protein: CASSVGSGQGNSPLHF

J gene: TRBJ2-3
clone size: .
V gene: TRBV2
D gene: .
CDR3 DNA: TGTGCCAGCAGTGTCTATTCAGATACGCAGTATTTT
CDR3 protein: CASSVYSDTQYF

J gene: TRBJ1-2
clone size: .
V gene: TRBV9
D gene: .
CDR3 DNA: TGTGCCAGCAGCAAGGACCCCGGGACAAACTATGGCTACACCTTC
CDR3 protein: CASSKDPGTNYGYTF

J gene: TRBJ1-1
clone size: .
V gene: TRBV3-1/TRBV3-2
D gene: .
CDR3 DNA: TGTGCCAGCAGCCAAGTTGGGGGGGCGCGGGATGAAGCTTTCTTT
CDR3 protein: CASSQVGGARDEAFF

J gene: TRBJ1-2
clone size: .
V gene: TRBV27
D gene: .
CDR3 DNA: TGTGCCACCAGGCGGGGGGCGAACTATGGCTACACCTTC
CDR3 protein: CATRRGANYGYTF

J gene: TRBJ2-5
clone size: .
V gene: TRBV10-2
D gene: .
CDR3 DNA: TGCGCCAGCTCTATTGGACGAGGGGAGACCCAGTACTTC
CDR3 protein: CASSIGRGETQYF

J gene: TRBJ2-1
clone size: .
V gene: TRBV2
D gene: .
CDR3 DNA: TGTGCCAGCAGTTCCCTCGCACAACCTCGCAAGTTCTTC
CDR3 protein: CASSSLAQPRKFF

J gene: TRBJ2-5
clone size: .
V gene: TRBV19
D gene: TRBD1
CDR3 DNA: TGTGCCAGTAGCGCAAACAGGGGGAAGGGAGAGACCCAGTACTTC
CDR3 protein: CASSANRGKGETQYF

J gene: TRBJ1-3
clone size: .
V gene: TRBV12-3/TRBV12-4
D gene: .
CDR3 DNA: TGTGCCAGCCGTGTGGGGGGTGGAAACACCATATATTTT
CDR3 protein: CASRVGGGNTIYF

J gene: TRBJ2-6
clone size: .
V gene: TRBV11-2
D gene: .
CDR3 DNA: TGTGCCAGCAGCAGCCCGACAGTCACCCCCCACTCTGGGGCCAACGTCCTGACTTTC
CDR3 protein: CASSSPTVTPHSGANVLTF

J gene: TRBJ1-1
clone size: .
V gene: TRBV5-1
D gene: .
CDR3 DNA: TGCGCCAGCAGCCCGTCAAGTGCGGGTGAAGCTTTCTTT
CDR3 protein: CASSPSSAGEAFF

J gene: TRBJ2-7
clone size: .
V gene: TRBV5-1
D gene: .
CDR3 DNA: TGCGCCAGCAGCTCTGGACAGCTGATCGACGAGCAGTACTTC
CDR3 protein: CASSSGQLIDEQYF

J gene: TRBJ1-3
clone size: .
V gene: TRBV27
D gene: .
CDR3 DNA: TGTGCCAGCAGCTTGAGCGGCTCTGGAAACACCATATATTTT
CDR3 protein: CASSLSGSGNTIYF

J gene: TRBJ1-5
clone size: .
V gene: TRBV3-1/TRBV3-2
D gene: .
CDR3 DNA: TGTGCCAGCAGTACCCTGGGGGGGAATCAGCCCCAGCATTTT
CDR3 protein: CASSTLGGNQPQHF

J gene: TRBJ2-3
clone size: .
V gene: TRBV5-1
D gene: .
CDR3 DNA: TGCGCCAGCAGAATAACCGGGACTGCCACAGATACGCAGTATTTT
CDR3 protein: CASRITGTATDTQYF

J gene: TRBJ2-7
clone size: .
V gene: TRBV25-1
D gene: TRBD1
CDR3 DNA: TGTGCCAGCAGTAAAGAACCCGGGACAGGGCTGCACGAGCAGTACTTC
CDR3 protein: CASSKEPGTGLHEQYF

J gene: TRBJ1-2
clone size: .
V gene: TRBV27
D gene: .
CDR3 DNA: TGTGCCAGCAGTTTAAGGGGGGGGAGCTATGGCTACACCTTC
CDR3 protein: CASSLRGGSYGYTF

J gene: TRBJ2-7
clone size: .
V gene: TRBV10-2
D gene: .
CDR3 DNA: TGCGCCAGCAAGGGCGGGGGCTTCTACGAGCAGTACTTC
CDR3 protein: CASKGGGFYEQYF

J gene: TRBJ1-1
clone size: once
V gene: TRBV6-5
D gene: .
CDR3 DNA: TGTGCCAGCATACTGACAACCAACACTGAAGCTTTCTTT
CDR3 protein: CASILTTNTEAFF

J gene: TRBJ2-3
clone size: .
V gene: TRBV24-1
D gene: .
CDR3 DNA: TGTGCCACCAGTGGGGGGCCGAGAGATACGCAGTATTTT
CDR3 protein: CATSGGPRDTQYF

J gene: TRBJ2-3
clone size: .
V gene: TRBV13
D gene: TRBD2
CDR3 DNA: TGTGCCAGCAGCTCCAGAGCAGCGGGGGGTGGGGATACGCAGTATTTT
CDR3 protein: CASSSRAAGGGDTQYF

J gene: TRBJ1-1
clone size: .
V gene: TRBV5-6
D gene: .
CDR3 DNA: TGTGCCAGCAGCTTGGAATTGGGCATGAACACTGAAGCTTTCTTT
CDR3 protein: CASSLELGMNTEAFF

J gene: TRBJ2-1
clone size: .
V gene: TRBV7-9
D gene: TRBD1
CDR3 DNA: TGTGCCAGCAGCCAACGGGACAGGGGGCAAGCGAATGAGCAGTTCTTC
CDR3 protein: CASSQRDRGQANEQFF

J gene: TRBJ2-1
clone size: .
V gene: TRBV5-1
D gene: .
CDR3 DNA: TGCGCCAGCAGCGCGGGGCAGGGGGTATGGTACAATGAGCAGTTCTTC
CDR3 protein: CASSAGQGVWYNEQFF

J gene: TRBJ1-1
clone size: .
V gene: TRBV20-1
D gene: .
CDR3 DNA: TGCAGTGGTCTAGGCTTGGGTGCAGCTTTCTTT
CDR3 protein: CSGLGLGAAFF

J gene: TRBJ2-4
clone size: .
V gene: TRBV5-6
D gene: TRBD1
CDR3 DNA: TGTGCCAGCAGCACGACAGGGGCCAAAAACATTCAGTACTTC
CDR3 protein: CASSTTGAKNIQYF

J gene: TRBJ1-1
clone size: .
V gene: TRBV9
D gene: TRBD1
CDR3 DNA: TGTGCCAGCAGCGTAGAGGACAGGCGTACTGAAGCTTTCTTT
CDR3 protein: CASSVEDRRTEAFF

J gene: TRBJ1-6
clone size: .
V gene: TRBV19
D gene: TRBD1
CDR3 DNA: TGTGCCAGTAGTAGGGGACAGGCGATATCACCCCTCCACTTT
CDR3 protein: CASSRGQAISPLHF

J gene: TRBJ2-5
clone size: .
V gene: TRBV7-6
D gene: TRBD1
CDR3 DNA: TGTGCCAGCAGCTCCGCAACAGGGGGCGGAGAGACCCAGTACTTC
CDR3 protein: CASSSATGGGETQYF

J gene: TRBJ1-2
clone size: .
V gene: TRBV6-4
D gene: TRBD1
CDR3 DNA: TGTGCCAGCAGTGACTCCTCGACAGGGCGGGGTGGCTACACCTTC
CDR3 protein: CASSDSSTGRGGYTF

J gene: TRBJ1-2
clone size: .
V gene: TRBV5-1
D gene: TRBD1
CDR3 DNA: TGCGCCAGCAGCCGCGACAGGGATCATGGCTACACCTTC
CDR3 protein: CASSRDRDHGYTF

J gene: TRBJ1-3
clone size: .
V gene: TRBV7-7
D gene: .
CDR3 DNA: TGTGCCAGCAGCTCACAGCTTTACTCTGGAAACACCATATATTTT
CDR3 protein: CASSSQLYSGNTIYF

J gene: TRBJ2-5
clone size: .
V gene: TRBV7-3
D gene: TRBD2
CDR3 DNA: TGTGCCAGCAGCTTGTCTGGACTAGCGGAGGAGACCCAGTACTTC
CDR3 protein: CASSLSGLAEETQYF

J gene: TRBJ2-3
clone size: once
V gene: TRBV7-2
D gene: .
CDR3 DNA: TGTGCCAGCAGCTTGGGGGACTCCCGCACAGATACGCAGTATTTT
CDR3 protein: CASSLGDSRTDTQYF

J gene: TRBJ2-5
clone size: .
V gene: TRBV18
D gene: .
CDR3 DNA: TGTGCCAGCTCACCAGCGAGTAGTCAAGAGACCCAGTACTTC
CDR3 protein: CASSPASSQETQYF

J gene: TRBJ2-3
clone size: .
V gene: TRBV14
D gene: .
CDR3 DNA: TGTGCCAGCAGCCAAGATATGACTATCAGCACAGATACGCAGTATTTT
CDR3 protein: CASSQDMTISTDTQYF

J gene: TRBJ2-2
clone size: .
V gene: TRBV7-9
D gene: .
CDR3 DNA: TGTGCCAGCAGCTATCCCGCCCCGGGACTCGGGTACGCCGGGGAGCTGTTTTTT
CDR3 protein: CASSYPAPGLGYAGELFF

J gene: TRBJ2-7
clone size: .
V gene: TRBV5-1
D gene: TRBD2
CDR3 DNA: TGCGCCAGCAGGTTGGACGGATGGGGGGGCGAGCAGTACTTC
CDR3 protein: CASRLDGWGGEQYF

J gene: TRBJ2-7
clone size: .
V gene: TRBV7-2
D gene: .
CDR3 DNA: TGTGCCAGCGGAGTCTACGAGCAGTACTTC
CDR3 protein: CASGVYEQYF

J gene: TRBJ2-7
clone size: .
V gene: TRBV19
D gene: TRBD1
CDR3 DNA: TGTGCCAGTACCCCGGGCAGGGGGACCTACGAGCAGTACTTC
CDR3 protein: CASTPGRGTYEQYF

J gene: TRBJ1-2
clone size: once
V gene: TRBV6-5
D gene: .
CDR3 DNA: TGTGCCAGTCTGGGGGGGTTTTATCCTCCGAATGGCTACACCTTC
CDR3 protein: CASLGGFYPPNGYTF

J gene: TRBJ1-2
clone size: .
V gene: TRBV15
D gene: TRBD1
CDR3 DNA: TGTGCCACCAGCACGGGACAGGGGAACTATGGCTACACCTTC
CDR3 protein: CATSTGQGNYGYTF

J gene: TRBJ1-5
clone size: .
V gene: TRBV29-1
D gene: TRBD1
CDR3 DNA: TGCAGCGTTGAAGAAAGGGGGCACCAGCATTTT
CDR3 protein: CSVEERGHQHF

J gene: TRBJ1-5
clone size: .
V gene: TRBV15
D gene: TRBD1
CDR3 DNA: TGTGCCACCAGCTACGACAGGGGGCGTCAGCCCCAGCATTTT
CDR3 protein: CATSYDRGRQPQHF

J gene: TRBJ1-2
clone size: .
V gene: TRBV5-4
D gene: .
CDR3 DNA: TGTGCCAGCACCCCCGGGGGGCGAACTAACTATGGCTACACCTTC
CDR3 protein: CASTPGGRTNYGYTF

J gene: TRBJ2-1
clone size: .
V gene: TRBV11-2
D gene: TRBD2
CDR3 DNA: TGTGCCAGCAGCTTAGTGGTACTAGCGGGGGGGCCTATCAATGAGCAGTTCTTC
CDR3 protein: CASSLVVLAGGPINEQFF

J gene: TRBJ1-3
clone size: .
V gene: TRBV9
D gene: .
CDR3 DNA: TGTGCCAGCAGCGGGGCGGGACGGGGGTCCGGAAACACCATATATTTT
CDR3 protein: CASSGAGRGSGNTIYF

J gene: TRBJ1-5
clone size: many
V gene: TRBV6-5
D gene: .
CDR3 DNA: TGTGCCAGTCGGGCGGGCCATAGCAATCAGCCCCAGCATTTT
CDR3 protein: CASRAGHSNQPQHF

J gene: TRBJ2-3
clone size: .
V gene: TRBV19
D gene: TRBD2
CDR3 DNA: TGTGCCAGTAAGGAAACTCTGGGGGGGAGCACAGATACGCAGTATTTT
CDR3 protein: CASKETLGGSTDTQYF

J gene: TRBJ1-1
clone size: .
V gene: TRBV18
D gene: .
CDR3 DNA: TGTGCCAGCTCACCATTTTCGAGATTGAACACTGAAGCTTTCTTT
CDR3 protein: CASSPFSRLNTEAFF

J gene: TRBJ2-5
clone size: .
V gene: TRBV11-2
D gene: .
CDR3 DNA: TGTGCCAGCAGCTTAGATGAGACGGCGGGGAGGTACCAAGAGACCCAGTACTTC
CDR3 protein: CASSLDETAGRYQETQYF

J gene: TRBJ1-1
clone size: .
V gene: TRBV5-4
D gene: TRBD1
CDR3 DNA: TGTGCCAGCAGCCTGGGACAGACGAACACTGAAGCTTTCTTT
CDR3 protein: CASSLGQTNTEAFF

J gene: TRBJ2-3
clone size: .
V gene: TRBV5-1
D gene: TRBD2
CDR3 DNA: TGCGCCAGCAAGGGACTAGCGGGGTCTTTTTCAGATACGCAGTATTTT
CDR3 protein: CASKGLAGSFSDTQYF

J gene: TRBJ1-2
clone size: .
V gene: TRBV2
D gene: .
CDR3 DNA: TGTGCCAGCAGTGAAGAATCCCGAGGGATATATGGCTACACCTTC
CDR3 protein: CASSEESRGIYGYTF

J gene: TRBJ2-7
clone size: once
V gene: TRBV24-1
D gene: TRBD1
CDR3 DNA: TGTGCCACCGCGAGGGACAGGGCAGGCCGTAACTACGAGCAGTACTTC
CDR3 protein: CATARDRAGRNYEQYF